The clone carrying this TCR beta chain was observed a single time. Other DNA sequences in this specimen translate into the identical CDR3. The table came from immunoSEQ multiplex PCR; TCRdb's copy has only in-frame clones and leaves some out. The table lists about 400,000 clones, roughly 88% of them singletons. The V gene lost 1 base and the J gene lost 2 bases, with 12 bases spanning the gap. Germline CDR1 SGHTA, CDR2 FQGNSA. The CDR3 has 15 amino acids. The sample is drawn from a study of blood T cell repertoires in COVID-19. Study-level background: Acute-phase and convalescent COVID-19 samples originated in the United States, Italy and Spain. In each case, the material was cDNA or gDNA derived from T cells, B-cell-depleted T cells, or PBMCs.

Participants were aged 18 to 89 years from around 26 US areas. Self-reported history from a screening survey and questionnaire set each donor's cohort. The V gene is TRBV7-2, the J gene TRBJ2-7, with no clear D. The specimen sequenced was PBMCs or T cells enriched from blood (not recorded which). This receptor was identified in a woman in her forties with acute COVID-19. The CDR3 nucleotides are TGTGCCAGCAGCTTAGTTGGCGGAGCCACCTACGAGCAGTACTTC. Translation gives CASSLVGGATYEQYF.